This T cell receptor (beta chain) was captured in a study of blood T cell repertoires in COVID-19. Per the germline V gene, CDR1 is KGHDR and CDR2 is SFDVKD. The CDR3 has 13 amino acids. V gave up 4 bases and J gave up 3 bases, with 6 bases separating them. The protocol was immunoSEQ multiplex PCR, while the TCRdb copy is restricted to in-frame clones and leaves out a portion. The sample lists around 150,000 clones, about 80% occurring once. Study members were between about 18 and 95 years old and lived in 25 or so US regions. The chain is built from TRBV24-1 and TRBJ2-1; D is unclear. Input material: PBMCs or T cells enriched from blood (not recorded which). This TCR derives from a woman aged 45 to 65 who had recovered from COVID-19. CDR3 DNA sequence: TGTGCCACCAGTGAGACTTTCTACAATGAGCAGTTCTTC. Protein sequence: CATSETFYNEQFF.